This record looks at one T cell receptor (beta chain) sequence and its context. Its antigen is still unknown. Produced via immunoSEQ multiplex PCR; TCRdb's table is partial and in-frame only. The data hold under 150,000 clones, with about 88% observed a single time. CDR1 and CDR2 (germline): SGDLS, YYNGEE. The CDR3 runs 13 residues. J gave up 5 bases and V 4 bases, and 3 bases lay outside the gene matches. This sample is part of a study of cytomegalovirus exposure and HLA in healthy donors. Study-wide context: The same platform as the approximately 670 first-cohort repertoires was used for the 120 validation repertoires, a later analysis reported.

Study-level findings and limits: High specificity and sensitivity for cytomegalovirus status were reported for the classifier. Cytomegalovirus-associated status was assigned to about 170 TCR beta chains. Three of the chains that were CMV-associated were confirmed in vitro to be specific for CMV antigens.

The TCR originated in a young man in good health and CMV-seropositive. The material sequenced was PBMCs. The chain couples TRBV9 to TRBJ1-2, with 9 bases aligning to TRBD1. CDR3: CASSSGQGYGYTF. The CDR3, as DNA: TGTGCCAGCAGCTCGGGACAGGGTTATGGCTACACCTTC.